This is a list of T cell receptor beta chains from one sample in a study of blood T cell repertoires in COVID-19. Here immunoSEQ multiplex PCR was the method, and the copy in TCRdb shows in-frame clones only, minus some. The sample contains 100,000 or so clones, 84% of which appear only once. The material sequenced was peripheral blood. These receptors all come from a man between 70 and 80 years old with active or convalescent COVID-19. CDR3s include the opening cysteine and the closing phenylalanine or tryptophan.

V gene	J gene	CDR3 protein
TRBV7-9	TRBJ1-2	CASSQVVWGYTF
TRBV7-3	TRBJ2-7	CASSLTAGGGYEQYF
TRBV28	TRBJ1-2	CASSSGGNYGYTF
TRBV7-8	TRBJ2-2	CASSPPLGLAGGRVTGELFF
TRBV15	TRBJ2-7	CATSRDYGQGRYEQYF
TRBV7-2	TRBJ2-5	CASNQASGGLETQYF
TRBV4-2	TRBJ2-2	CASSQRGTNTGELFF
TRBV7-8	TRBJ2-2	CASSYSDTTTGELFF
TRBV30	TRBJ1-1	CASSGTGIEAFF
TRBV7-9	TRBJ1-6	CASSLTGGNNSPLHF
TRBV7-3	TRBJ2-3	CASSLTGSTDTQYF
TRBV5-1	TRBJ2-3	CASSLGTNPSTDTQYF
TRBV12-3/TRBV12-4	TRBJ1-2	CASSGQRGYTF
TRBV6-5	TRBJ2-7	CASRVAGGLSYEQYF
TRBV7-2	TRBJ2-3	CASSLPSGGADTQYF
TRBV7-2	TRBJ2-2	CASLYSGELFF
TRBV7-8	TRBJ2-1	CASSLANEQFF
TRBV18	TRBJ2-2	CASSPDRSNTGELFF
TRBV15	TRBJ2-7	CATSRDRAGSPYEQYF
TRBV2	TRBJ2-5	CASSEGGAGGETQYF
TRBV7-9	TRBJ1-2	CASSPRVSNYGYTF
TRBV19	TRBJ1-5	CASTYTATNQPQHF
TRBV29-1	TRBJ2-4	CSVENPGTNIQYF
TRBV27	TRBJ2-7	CASRGEQTGKYEQYF
TRBV6-6	TRBJ1-2	CASSRDGGVNGYTF
TRBV6-5	TRBJ2-5	CASSYSGIQETQYF
TRBV7-2	TRBJ2-3	CASSPGTGADTQYF
TRBV6-5	TRBJ1-4	CASRSDRGEKLFF
TRBV5-4	TRBJ1-2	CASSWDTYGYTF
TRBV7-3	TRBJ1-1	CASSPQGWDTEAFF
TRBV5-4	TRBJ1-1	CASSLATGMNTEAFF
TRBV28	TRBJ1-5	CASTASTGWVPSQPQHF
TRBV2	TRBJ2-5	CATKKGERGIGETQYF
TRBV6-5	TRBJ2-1	CASSSGQGTYNEQFF
TRBV7-2	TRBJ1-2	CASSFFPGQGYYGYTF
TRBV15	TRBJ2-6	CATWGGGGANVLTF
TRBV5-5	TRBJ2-7	CASSWTGGSYEQYF
TRBV5-4	TRBJ2-7	CASSPGTGSSEQYF
TRBV29-1	TRBJ2-5	CSVAGQGGVTETQYF
TRBV6-5	TRBJ1-6	CASSPRGGMQSPLHF
TRBV30	TRBJ2-5	CAWSPFWDRETQYF
TRBV7-9	TRBJ1-6	CASSLGGDNSPLHF
TRBV20-1	TRBJ1-5	CSAQRGQPQHF
TRBV2	TRBJ1-1	CASRDSLSAEAFF
TRBV2	TRBJ1-2	CASSSDMGYGYTF
TRBV28	TRBJ2-6	CASSSRGTGANVLTF
TRBV6-6	TRBJ1-2	CASSYSSRERGYTF
TRBV7-2	TRBJ2-1	CASSLASSSSGGSYNEQFF
TRBV5-1	TRBJ1-1	CASSRGQGNTEAFF